The source of this T cell receptor beta chain is a study of blood T cell repertoires in COVID-19. Across the whole study: Italy, Spain and the United States were the sources of the convalescent and acute COVID-19 samples. PBMCs, B-cell-depleted T cells, or T cells were the source of the cDNA or gDNA that made up the material.

Per the study methods: Using reference gene primer amplification, nucleated cell counts were estimated. Sequencing was performed with immunoSEQ multiplex PCR; in TCRdb, only in-frame clones are kept and a portion is missing. V and J calls and clone size follow that table, whereas D and trimming were derived from the DNA. In the table there are some 100,000 clones, roughly 86% of which are singletons. V was cut by 5 bases and J by 1 base, with 12 bases left in between. CDR3 size: 14 residues. Germline V gene lookup returns CDR1 GTSNPN and CDR2 SVGIG (reference sequence). Sequenced material: peripheral blood. The J gene is TRBJ1-5, the V gene TRBV30, with D possibly matching TRBD1 (6 bases). This receptor was obtained from a woman aged 60-75 years with acute or convalescent COVID-19. CDR3 amino acids: CAWDTGMSNQPQHF. As DNA, the CDR3 is TGTGCCTGGGACACAGGGATGAGCAATCAGCCCCAGCATTTT.